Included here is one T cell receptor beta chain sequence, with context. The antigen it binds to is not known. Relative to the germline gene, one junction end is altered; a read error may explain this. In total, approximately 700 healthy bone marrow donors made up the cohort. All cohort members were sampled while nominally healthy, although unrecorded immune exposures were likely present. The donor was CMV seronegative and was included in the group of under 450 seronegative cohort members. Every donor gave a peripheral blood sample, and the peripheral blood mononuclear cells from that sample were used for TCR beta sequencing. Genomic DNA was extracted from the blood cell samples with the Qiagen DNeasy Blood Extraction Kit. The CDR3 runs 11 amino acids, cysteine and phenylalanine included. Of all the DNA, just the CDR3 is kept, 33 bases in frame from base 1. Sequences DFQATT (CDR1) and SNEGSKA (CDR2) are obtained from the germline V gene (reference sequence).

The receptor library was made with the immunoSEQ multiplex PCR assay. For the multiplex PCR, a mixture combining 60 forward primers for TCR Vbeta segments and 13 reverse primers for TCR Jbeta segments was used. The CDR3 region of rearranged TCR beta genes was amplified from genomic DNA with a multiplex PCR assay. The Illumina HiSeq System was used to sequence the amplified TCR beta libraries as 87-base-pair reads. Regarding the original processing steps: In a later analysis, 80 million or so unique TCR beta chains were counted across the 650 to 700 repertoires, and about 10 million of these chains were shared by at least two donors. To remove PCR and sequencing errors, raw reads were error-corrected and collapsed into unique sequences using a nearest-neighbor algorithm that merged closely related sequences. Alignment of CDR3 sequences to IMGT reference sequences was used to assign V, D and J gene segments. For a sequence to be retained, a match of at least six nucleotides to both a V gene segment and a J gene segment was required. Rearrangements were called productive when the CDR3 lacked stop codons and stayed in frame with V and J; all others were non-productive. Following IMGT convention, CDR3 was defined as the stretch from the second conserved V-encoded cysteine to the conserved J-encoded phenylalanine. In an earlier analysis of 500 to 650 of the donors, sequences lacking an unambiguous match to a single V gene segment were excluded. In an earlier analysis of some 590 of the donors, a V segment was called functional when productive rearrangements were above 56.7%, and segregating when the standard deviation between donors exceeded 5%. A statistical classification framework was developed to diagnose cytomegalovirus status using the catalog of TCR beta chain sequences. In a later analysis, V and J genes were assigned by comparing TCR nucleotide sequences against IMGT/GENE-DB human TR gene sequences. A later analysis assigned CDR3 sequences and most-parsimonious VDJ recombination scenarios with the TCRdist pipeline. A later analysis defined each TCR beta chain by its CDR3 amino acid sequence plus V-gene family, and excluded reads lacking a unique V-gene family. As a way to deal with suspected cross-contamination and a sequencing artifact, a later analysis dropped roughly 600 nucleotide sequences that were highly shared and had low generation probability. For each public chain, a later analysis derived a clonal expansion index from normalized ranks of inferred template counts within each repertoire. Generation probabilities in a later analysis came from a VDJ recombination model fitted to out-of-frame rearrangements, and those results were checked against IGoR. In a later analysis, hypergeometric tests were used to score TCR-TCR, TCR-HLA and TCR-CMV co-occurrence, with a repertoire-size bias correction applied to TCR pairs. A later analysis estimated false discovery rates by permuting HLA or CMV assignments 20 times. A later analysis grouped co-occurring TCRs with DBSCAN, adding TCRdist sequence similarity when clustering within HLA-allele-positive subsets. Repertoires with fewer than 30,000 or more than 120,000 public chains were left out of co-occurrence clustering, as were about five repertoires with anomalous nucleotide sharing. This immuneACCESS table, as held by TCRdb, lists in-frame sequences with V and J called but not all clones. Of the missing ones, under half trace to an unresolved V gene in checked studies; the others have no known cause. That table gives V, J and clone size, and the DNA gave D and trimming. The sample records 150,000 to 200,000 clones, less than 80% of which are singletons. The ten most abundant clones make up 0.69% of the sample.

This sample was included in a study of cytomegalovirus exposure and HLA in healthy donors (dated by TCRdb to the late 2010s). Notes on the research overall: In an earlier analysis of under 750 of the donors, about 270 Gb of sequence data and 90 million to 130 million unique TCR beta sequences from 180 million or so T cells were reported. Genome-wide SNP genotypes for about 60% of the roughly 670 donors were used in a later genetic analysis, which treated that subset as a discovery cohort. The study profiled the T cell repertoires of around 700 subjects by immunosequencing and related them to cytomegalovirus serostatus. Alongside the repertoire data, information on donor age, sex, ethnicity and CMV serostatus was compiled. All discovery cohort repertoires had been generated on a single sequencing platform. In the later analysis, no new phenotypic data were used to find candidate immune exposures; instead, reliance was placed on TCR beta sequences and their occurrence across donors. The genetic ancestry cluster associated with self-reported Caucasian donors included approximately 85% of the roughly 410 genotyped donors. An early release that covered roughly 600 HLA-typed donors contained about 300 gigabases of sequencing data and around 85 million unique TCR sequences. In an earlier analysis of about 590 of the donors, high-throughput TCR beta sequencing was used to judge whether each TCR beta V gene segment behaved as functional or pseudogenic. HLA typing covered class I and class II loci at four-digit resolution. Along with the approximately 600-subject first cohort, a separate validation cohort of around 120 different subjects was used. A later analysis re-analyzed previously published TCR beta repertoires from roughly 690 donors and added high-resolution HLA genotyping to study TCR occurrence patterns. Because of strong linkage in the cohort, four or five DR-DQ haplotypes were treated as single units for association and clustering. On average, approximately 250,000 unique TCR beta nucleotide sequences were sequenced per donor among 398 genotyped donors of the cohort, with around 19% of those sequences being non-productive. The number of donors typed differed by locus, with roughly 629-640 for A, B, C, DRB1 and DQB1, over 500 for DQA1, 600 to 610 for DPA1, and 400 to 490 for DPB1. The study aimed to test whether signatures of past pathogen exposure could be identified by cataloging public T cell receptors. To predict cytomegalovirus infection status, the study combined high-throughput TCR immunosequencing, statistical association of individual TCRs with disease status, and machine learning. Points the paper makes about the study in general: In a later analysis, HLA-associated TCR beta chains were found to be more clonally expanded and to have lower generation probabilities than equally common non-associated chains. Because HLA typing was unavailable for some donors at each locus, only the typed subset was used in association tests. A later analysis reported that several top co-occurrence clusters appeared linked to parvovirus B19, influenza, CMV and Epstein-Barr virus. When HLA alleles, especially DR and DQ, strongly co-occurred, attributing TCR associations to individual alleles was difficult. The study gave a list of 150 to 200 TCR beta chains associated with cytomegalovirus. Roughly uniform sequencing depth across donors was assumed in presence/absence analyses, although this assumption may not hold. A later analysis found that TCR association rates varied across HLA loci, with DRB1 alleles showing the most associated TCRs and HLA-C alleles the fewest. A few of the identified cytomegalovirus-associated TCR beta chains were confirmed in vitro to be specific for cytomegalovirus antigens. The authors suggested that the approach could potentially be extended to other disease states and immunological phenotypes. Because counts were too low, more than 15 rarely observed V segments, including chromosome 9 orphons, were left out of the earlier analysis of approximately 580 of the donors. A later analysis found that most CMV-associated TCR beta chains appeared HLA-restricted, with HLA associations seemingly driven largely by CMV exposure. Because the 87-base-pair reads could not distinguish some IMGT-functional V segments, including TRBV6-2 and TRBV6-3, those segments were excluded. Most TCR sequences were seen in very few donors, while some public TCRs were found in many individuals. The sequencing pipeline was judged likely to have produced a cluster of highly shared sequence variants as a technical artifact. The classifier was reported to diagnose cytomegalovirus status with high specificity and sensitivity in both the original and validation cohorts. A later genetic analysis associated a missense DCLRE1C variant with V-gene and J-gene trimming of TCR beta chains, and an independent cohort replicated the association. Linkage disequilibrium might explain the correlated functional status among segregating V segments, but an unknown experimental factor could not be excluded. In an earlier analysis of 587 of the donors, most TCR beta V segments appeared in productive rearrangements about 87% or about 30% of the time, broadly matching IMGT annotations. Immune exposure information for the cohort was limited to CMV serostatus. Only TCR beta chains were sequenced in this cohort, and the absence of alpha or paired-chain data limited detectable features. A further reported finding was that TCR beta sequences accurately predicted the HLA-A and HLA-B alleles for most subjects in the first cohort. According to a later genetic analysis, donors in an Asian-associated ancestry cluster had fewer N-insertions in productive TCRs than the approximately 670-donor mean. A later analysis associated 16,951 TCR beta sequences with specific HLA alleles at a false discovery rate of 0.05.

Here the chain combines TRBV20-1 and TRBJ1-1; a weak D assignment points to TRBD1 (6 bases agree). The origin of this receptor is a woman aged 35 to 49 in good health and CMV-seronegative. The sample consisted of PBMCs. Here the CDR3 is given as CSARRDTEAFF. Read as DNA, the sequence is TGCAGTGCAAGAAGGGACACCGAAGCTTTCTTT.